These 13 T cell receptor beta chains were sequenced from one sample in a study of CD8 T cells in ankylosing spondylitis. From the 5' RACE reads, TCRdb called clonotypes with MiXCR, one entry per CDR3 protein. The sample carries 300,000 to 400,000 distinct CDR3 sequences, approximately 10% recorded once. The sample taken for sequencing was blood, either unsorted or a sorted T cell fraction (not recorded which). All receptors derive from a female donor with ankylosing spondylitis or in good health (not recorded which).

Many counts were recorded for this clonotype. The V gene is TRBV6-1, the J gene TRBJ2-7; weak D call: TRBD2 (6 bases). Germline lookup yields CDR1 MNHNS and CDR2 SASEGT. The V gene lost 6 bases and the J gene lost 0 bases, with 15 bases spanning the gap. This CDR3 has 15 amino acids. The CDR3 is CASSSTGTPSYEQYF. Here the CDR3 DNA reads TGTGCCAGCAGCTCGACCGGGACTCCCTCCTACGAGCAGTACTTC.

This clonotype was seen a handful of times. The CDR3 DNA is TGTGCCACCAGTGATTTGCTTGAAGACAGTTTTAACACAGATACGCAGTATTTT. Translating it yields CATSDLLEDSFNTDTQYF. The chain couples TRBV24-1 to TRBJ2-3; perhaps TRBD1 as D (5 bases). V dropped 0 bases and J dropped 2 bases, with 17 bases sitting between them. Germline V gives CDR1 KGHDR, CDR2 SFDVKD. There are 18 residues in the CDR3.

This clonotype was seen many times. The rearrangement links TRBV12-3 or TRBV12-4 to TRBJ2-1, with 10 bases matching TRBD1. CDR3 length: 15 amino acids. V shed 4 bases and J 8 bases; nucleotides not matched to a gene: 8. In DNA, the CDR3 is TGTGCCAGCAGTTCGGGACAGGGGAGCTGGTATGAGCAGTTCTTC. Amino acid sequence: CASSSGQGSWYEQFF.

This clonotype has at least ten counts. The chain recombines TRBV7-9 with TRBJ2-1, with TRBD1 as a possible D gene (6 bases). The CDR3 totals 14 residues. CDR1 SEHNR and CDR2 FQNEAQ come from the germline V gene (reference sequence). V was cut by 5 bases and J by 4 bases, with 12 bases left in between. The CDR3 nucleotides are TGTGCCAGCAGCCTAACTACAGGGTACAATGAGCAGTTCTTC. Its translation: CASSLTTGYNEQFF.

This clonotype was picked up one time. The rearrangement joins TRBV11-2 to TRBJ2-7; D remains ambiguous. The CDR3 is 16 residues long. The germline V gene has CDR1 SGHAT and CDR2 FQNNGV. V was shortened by 5 bases and J by 6 bases, with 23 bases between the two germline ends. CDR3 nucleotides: TGTGCCAGCAGCCCCCCCTATCGTGGGCTCCTCGCCGAGCAGTACTTC. This codes for CASSPPYRGLLAEQYF.

This clonotype was observed many times. CDR3 in amino acids: CASSLNVRASGANVLTF. CDR3 DNA sequence: TGTGCCAGCAGTTTAAATGTACGGGCGTCTGGGGCCAACGTCCTGACTTTC. The chain joins TRBV28 to TRBJ2-6; D gene ambiguous. There are 17 residues in the CDR3. Germline V gene lookup returns CDR1 MDHEN and CDR2 SYDVKM. With 2 bases removed from V and 1 base from J, the gap between germline ends came to 12 bases.

This chain connects TRBV20-1 to TRBJ1-5, with D hard to call. Trimming left V 6 bases short and J 2 bases short, with 14 bases between. The CDR3 is made up of 14 amino acids. The germline V gene has CDR1 DFQATT and CDR2 SNEGSKA (reference sequence). Written as DNA, the CDR3 is TGCAGTGCCACGGGCCCGTGGGGCAATCAGCCCCAGCATTTT. Its protein is CSATGPWGNQPQHF.

The table lists this clonotype with a count of one. A much larger clone sits a single nucleotide away, making a read error possible. The chain employs TRBV12-3 or TRBV12-4 and TRBJ2-1; 10 bases align to TRBD1. This CDR3 contains 15 residues. CDR3 bases: TGTGGCAGCAGTTTCGGGACAGGGGAAGCCAATGAGCAGTTCTTC. This encodes CGSSFGTGEANEQFF.

There are many counts of this clonotype. This sequence joins TRBV28 and TRBJ1-1; D perhaps matches TRBD1 (6 bases). Germline assignment: CDR1 MDHEN and CDR2 SYDVKM. V lost 6 bases and J 11 bases, leaving 16 bases between the germline ends. This CDR3 is 12 amino acids long. This chain's CDR3 is CASSLIQGGAFF. For the CDR3, the DNA is TGTGCCAGCAGCCTAATACAGGGAGGGGCTTTCTTT.

Comment on this clonotype: One base away lies a much larger clone, so this may be a sequencing read error. The rearrangement joins TRBV27 to TRBJ2-3; no definite D call. Trimming cost V 4 bases and J 8 bases, with 16 bases left between them. The CDR3 runs to 14 residues. CDR1 is MNHEY and CDR2 is SMNVEV in the germline V gene (reference sequence). CDR3 sequence reads: CASSSGALGSTQYF. Written as DNA, the CDR3 is TGTGCCAGCAGTTCCGGAGCCCTTGGGTCTACGCAGTATTTT.

This clonotype came up many times. The V and J genes are TRBV4-1 and TRBJ1-3, with TRBD1 as a possible D gene (6 bases). The V gene lost 2 bases and the J gene lost 3 bases, with 11 bases spanning the gap. Germline V gives CDR1 MGHRA, CDR2 YSYEKL. This CDR3 is 15 amino acids long. The CDR3 here is CASSQLAGVGNTIYF. CDR3 sequence (DNA): TGCGCCAGCAGCCAATTGGCAGGGGTTGGAAACACCATATATTTT.

This clonotype was seen many times. One end of the junction does not line up with germline, which may come from a read error. This chain joins TRBV20-1 and TRBJ1-1; TRBD1 is a possible D gene (6 bases). Germline CDR1 and CDR2: DFQATT and SNEGSKA (reference sequence). This CDR3 has 10 residues. The CDR3 spells CREGGTEAFF. CDR3 nucleotide sequence: TGTAGGGAAGGGGGGACTGAAGCTTTCTTT.

The sample holds many counts of this clonotype. The J gene is TRBJ2-4, the V gene TRBV20-1, with 9 bases identical to TRBD1. Germline loops: CDR1 DFQATT, CDR2 SNEGSKA (reference sequence). The CDR3 runs 15 residues. The V segment lost 2 bases and the J segment 4 bases; nucleotides outside the gene matches: 6. For the CDR3, the DNA is TGCAGTGCTAGATCCTCCGGGACAGGGAAAAACATTCAGTACTTC. Translation: CSARSSGTGKNIQYF.